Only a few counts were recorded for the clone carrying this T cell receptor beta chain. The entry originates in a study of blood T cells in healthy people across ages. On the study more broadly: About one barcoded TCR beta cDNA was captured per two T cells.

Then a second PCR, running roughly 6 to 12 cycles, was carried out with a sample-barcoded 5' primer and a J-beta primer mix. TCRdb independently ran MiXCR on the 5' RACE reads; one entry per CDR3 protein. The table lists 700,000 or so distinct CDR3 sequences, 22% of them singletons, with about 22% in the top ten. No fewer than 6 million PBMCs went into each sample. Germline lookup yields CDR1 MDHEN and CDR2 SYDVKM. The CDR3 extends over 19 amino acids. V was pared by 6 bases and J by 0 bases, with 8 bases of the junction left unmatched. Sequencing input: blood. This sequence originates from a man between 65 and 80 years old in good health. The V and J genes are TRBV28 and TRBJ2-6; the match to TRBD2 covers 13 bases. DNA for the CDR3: TGTGCCAGCAGCAACCCGGGACTAGCGGGAAGCTCTGGGGCCAACGTCCTGACTTTC. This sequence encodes CASSNPGLAGSSGANVLTF.